This passage covers 11 T cell receptor beta chains from one sample sequenced in a study of T-cell reconstitution after alpha-beta-depleted transplantation in children. Unique molecular identifiers were used to barcode this TCRbeta library. TCRdb redid the calling of the PCR reads with MiXCR, one entry per CDR3 protein. The table includes around 270,000 distinct CDR3 sequences, about 9.4% detected once. This specimen consisted of PBMCs, obtained before TCRalphabeta/CD19-depleted stem cell transplant. The receptors originated from a boy less than two years old with acute myeloid leukemia, due to receive a stem cell transplant.

This clonotype was found many times. This chain joins TRBV20-1 and TRBJ2-2; no firm D call. Trimming cost V 1 base and J 0 bases, with 6 bases left between them. The CDR3 covers 14 residues. Germline assignment: CDR1 DFQATT and CDR2 SNEGSKA (reference sequence). The CDR3 is CSARGTPNTGELFF. CDR3 sequence (DNA): TGCAGTGCTAGAGGGACCCCGAACACCGGGGAGCTGTTTTTT.

This clonotype was seen at least ten times. The V call is TRBV20-1, the J call TRBJ2-1, with TRBD2 matching over 9 bases. Germline V gene data show CDR1 as DFQATT and CDR2 as SNEGSKA (reference sequence). The CDR3 extends over 16 amino acids. V trimming: 2 bases; J trimming: 1 base; junction bases outside the gene matches: 6. CDR3 sequence reads: CSARSRGRASYNEQFF. The CDR3, as DNA: TGCAGTGCTAGATCCCGCGGGAGGGCATCCTACAATGAGCAGTTCTTC.

This clonotype was seen at least ten times. The chain employs TRBV5-1 and TRBJ2-5, with 9 bases aligning to TRBD1. CDR3 length: 14 amino acids. With V trimmed by 4 bases and J by 3 bases, 4 bases remained unmatched. Looked up from germline, CDR1 is SGHRS and CDR2 is YFSETQ. The CDR3 loop is CASSPGQGKETQYF. As DNA, the CDR3 is TGCGCCAGCAGCCCAGGACAGGGGAAAGAGACCCAGTACTTC.

The sample holds a few counts of this clonotype. The CDR3 region is CASSSPGTSGSRNTGELFF. CDR3 nucleotide sequence: TGCGCCAGCAGCTCGCCCGGGACATCCGGAAGTAGGAACACCGGGGAGCTGTTTTTT. This sequence joins TRBV5-1 and TRBJ2-2; D perhaps matches TRBD1 (6 bases). The CDR3 extends over 19 amino acids. The V end was cut by 3 bases, the J end by 1 base, with 22 bases between. Per germline, CDR1 SGHRS and CDR2 YFSETQ.

This clonotype was counted ten times or more. The V and J genes are TRBV7-9 and TRBJ2-5; 7 bases align to TRBD1. The CDR3 has 15 residues. V was pared by 8 bases and J by 5 bases, with 14 bases of the junction left unmatched. CDR1 and CDR2 from the germline V gene are SEHNR and FQNEAQ (reference sequence). As DNA, the CDR3 is TGTGCCAGCGGGACAGACAACTCTTATTCGGAGACCCAGTACTTC. It translates to CASGTDNSYSETQYF. Complete variable domain (other parts from reference TRBV7-9 and TRBJ2-5): DTGVSQNPRHKITKRGQNVTFRCDPISEHNRLYWYRQTLGQGPEFLTYFQNEAQLEKSRLLSDRFSAERPKGSFSTLEIQRTEQGDSAMYLCASGTDNSYSETQYFGPGTRLLVL.

This clonotype was detected ten times or more. The chain uses TRBV5-1 and TRBJ2-2; the D gene is possibly TRBD1 (6 bases). The CDR3 spans 16 residues. Trimming left V 1 base short and J 2 bases short, with 12 bases between. Per the germline V gene, CDR1 is SGHRS and CDR2 is YFSETQ. The CDR3 bases are TGCGCCAGCAGCTTGCAGGGGTCCCATAACACCGGGGAGCTGTTTTTT. Its protein is CASSLQGSHNTGELFF.

This clonotype was observed a handful of times. V usage is TRBV7-8 and J usage is TRBJ2-1; 15 positions match TRBD2. The CDR3 is 18 amino acids. V shed 2 bases and J 2 bases; nucleotides not matched to a gene: 4. Germline V CDR1 and CDR2: SGHVS, FQNEAQ. The CDR3 region has the DNA TGTGCCAGCAGCTTATTTAGGACTAGCGGGAGGGCCTACAATGAGCAGTTCTTC. Protein: CASSLFRTSGRAYNEQFF.

A note on this clonotype: Possible read error: a much larger clone is one base away. This chain connects TRBV29-1 to TRBJ1-1; D ambiguous. The germline V and J ends were trimmed by 3 bases and 0 bases, with 8 bases remaining between them. Germline CDR1 is SQVTM and CDR2 is ANQGSEA. There are 13 residues in the CDR3. Here the CDR3 DNA reads TGCAGCGTTGATGTACACTTGAACACTGAAGCTTTCTTT. Its protein is CSVDVHLNTEAFF. The full variable domain, rest sourced from reference TRBV29-1 and TRBJ1-1, is SAVISQKPSRDICQRGTSLTIQCQVDSQVTMMFWYRQQPGQSLTLIATANQGSEATYESGFVIDKFPISRPNLTFSTLTVSNMSPEDSSIYLCSVDVHLNTEAFFGQGTRLTVV.

In its sample, this clonotype was seen many times. The chain couples TRBV24-1 to TRBJ1-1; 7 bases agree with TRBD1. Germline trimming cut 5 bases from V and 4 bases from J; bases unmatched to any gene: 9. The CDR3 length is 15 residues. The V gene's germline CDR1 is KGHDR and CDR2 SFDVKD. The DNA of the CDR3 is TGTGCCACCAGTGCGACAGGGCCGCGCAGCACTGAAGCTTTCTTT. Translating it yields CATSATGPRSTEAFF.

There are a few counts of this clonotype. V gene TRBV28 combines with J gene TRBJ2-7, with D possibly matching TRBD1 (6 bases). Trimming stripped 2 bases from V and 4 bases from J, with 12 bases between. The germline CDR1 and CDR2 sequences are MDHEN and SYDVKM. This CDR3 has 14 amino acids. The DNA for the CDR3 is TGTGCCAGCAGTTTAAGGGGGTTGGGGTACGAGCAGTACTTC. It encodes CASSLRGLGYEQYF.

There are many counts of this clonotype. The chain carries TRBV11-1 and TRBJ2-3; TRBD1 matches 7 bases. Germline V CDR1 and CDR2: SGHAT, FQDESV (reference sequence). J gave up 4 bases and V 1 base, and 17 bases lay outside the gene matches. The length of the CDR3 is 19 residues. The CDR3 DNA is TGTGCCAGCAGCTTAGTCCAGGACAGGATCTTTGTGGCGGCAGATACGCAGTATTTT. Encoded protein: CASSLVQDRIFVAADTQYF.